The rows below give T cell receptor beta chains drawn from one sample of a study of Ad26.COV2.S vaccination and SARS-CoV-2 variants. TCRdb's table, derived via immunoSEQ multiplex PCR, lists solely in-frame clones and lacks some. The table includes over 450,000 clones, 70% to 90% detected once. Sequences were derived from peripheral blood, sampled in a trial of Ad26.COV2.S vaccine versus placebo. The receptors originated from a person between 18 and 59 years old who received the Ad26.COV2.S COVID-19 vaccine or a placebo. The CDR3 runs from the conserved cysteine through the conserved F or W. Fields, in order: V gene, D gene, J gene, clone size, CDR3 DNA, CDR3 protein. D genes are given only for firm matches. Size tells how often a clone was seen (once, few, many) or the class of an expanded clone, and some rows leave it out.

TRBV28	TRBD1	TRBJ1-3	.	TGTGCCAGCAGTTTAAAGGGCAGGGGGCTAGGAAACACCATATATTTT	CASSLKGRGLGNTIYF
TRBV2	.	TRBJ1-1	.	TGTGCCACTAATCGAGGGGAGGGGACTGAAGCTTTCTTT	CATNRGEGTEAFF
TRBV29-1	TRBD1	TRBJ1-2	.	TGCAGCGTTGATTGGGACAGGGGTAGTGGCTACACCTTC	CSVDWDRGSGYTF
TRBV9	.	TRBJ2-7	.	TGTGCCAGCAGCGCCCGTCGGGACACCCGGCAGTACTTC	CASSARRDTRQYF
TRBV15	.	TRBJ1-1	.	TGTGCCACCAGTTGGTCAGCCACCGAAGCTTTCTTT	CATSWSATEAFF
TRBV23-1	.	TRBJ2-7	.	TGCGCCAGCAGTCAACTACTCACAAACTACGAGCAGTACTTC	CASSQLLTNYEQYF
TRBV29-1	.	TRBJ2-7	.	TGCAGCGGCGCGGGGAATCTAAACGAGCAGTACTTC	CSGAGNLNEQYF
TRBV6-5	.	TRBJ1-4	few	TGTGCCAGCGCCCCCCTAGGGTGGCCTAATGAAAAACTGTTTTTT	CASAPLGWPNEKLFF
TRBV21-1	.	TRBJ2-5	.	TGTGCCGGACTAGGGGCAGTTGAGACCCAGTACTTC	CAGLGAVETQYF
TRBV3-1/TRBV3-2	.	TRBJ1-6	.	TGTGCCAGCAGCCACCTACAGGAGGGAAGTTCACCCCTCCACTTT	CASSHLQEGSSPLHF
TRBV7-9	TRBD2	TRBJ2-3	.	TGTGCCGGAACCGTAGTGACTAGCGGGACGGGGGCAGATACGCAGTATTTT	CAGTVVTSGTGADTQYF
TRBV30	TRBD1	TRBJ1-1	once	TGTGCCTACCGGACAGGGCGCACTGAAGCTTTCTTT	CAYRTGRTEAFF
TRBV2	.	TRBJ1-2	.	TGTGCCAGCAGTGCGCAACCAGGCGGCAACTATGGCTACACCTTC	CASSAQPGGNYGYTF
TRBV2	TRBD2	TRBJ2-7	.	TGTGCCAGCAGTGTTTGGGGGGGAGGTTCCTACGAGCAGTACTTC	CASSVWGGGSYEQYF
TRBV15	.	TRBJ1-1	once	TGTGCCACCAGCAGAGACCGGGTAAACACTGAAGCTTTCTTT	CATSRDRVNTEAFF
TRBV3-1/TRBV3-2	TRBD2	TRBJ2-5	.	TGTGCCAGCAGTCGGACTAGCGGGAGGGCCCGTGGGGAGATGCAAGAGACCCAGTACTTC	CASSRTSGRARGEMQETQYF
TRBV7-3	.	TRBJ2-3	.	TGTGCCAGCAGCTTAGGTTCTAGCGTGGCAGATACGCAGTATTTT	CASSLGSSVADTQYF
TRBV9	TRBD2	TRBJ2-3	.	TGTGCCAGCAGCGTAGGGACTAGTTGGGGCCCAGATACGCAGTATTTT	CASSVGTSWGPDTQYF
TRBV6-1	.	TRBJ1-2	.	TGTGCCAGCAGTGAGTATGGAGGCTACACCTTC	CASSEYGGYTF
TRBV7-8	.	TRBJ2-5	.	TGTGCCAGCAGCTTGCAAGAGACCCAGTACTTC	CASSLQETQYF
TRBV19	.	TRBJ1-1	many	TGTGCCAGTAGCCCTTTCGTTGGTAACACTGAAGCTTTCTTT	CASSPFVGNTEAFF
TRBV7-2	TRBD2	TRBJ2-5	.	TGTGCCAGCAGCTTGTTTGATAGCGGGGGCAAAGAGACCCAGTACTTC	CASSLFDSGGKETQYF
TRBV14	.	TRBJ1-1	few	TGTGCCAGCAGCCAAGTATACGGGAACACTGAAGCTTTCTTT	CASSQVYGNTEAFF
TRBV2	.	TRBJ1-2	.	TGTGCCAGCAGTGAATCTTACGGGGCAGGGCGAGATAACTATGGCTACACCTTC	CASSESYGAGRDNYGYTF
TRBV19	.	TRBJ1-1	.	TGTGCCAGTAGTCGCGCGAACACTGAAGCTTTCTTT	CASSRANTEAFF
TRBV13	TRBD2	TRBJ2-1	.	TGTGCCAGCAGCTTCGAGACTAGCGGTAAGAATGAGCAGTTCTTC	CASSFETSGKNEQFF
TRBV5-1	.	TRBJ2-4	.	TGCGCCAGCAGCCAAGCGGTCGGAGCAGGACGGGACATTCAGTACTTC	CASSQAVGAGRDIQYF
TRBV5-1	.	TRBJ2-5	.	TGCGCCAGCAGCGGAGAAGGTAGCAATGCAGAGACCCAGTACTTC	CASSGEGSNAETQYF
TRBV28	TRBD1	TRBJ1-1	.	TGTGCCAGCAGTTTAACAGGGGGGAACACTGAAGCTTTCTTT	CASSLTGGNTEAFF
TRBV2	.	TRBJ2-5	once	TGTGCCACGGGGTACCTCCAAGAGACCCAGTACTTC	CATGYLQETQYF
TRBV27	TRBD1	TRBJ2-7	.	TGTGCCAGCAGTTTATCGTTGGGACAGGGGAAGCAGTACTTC	CASSLSLGQGKQYF
TRBV5-4	.	TRBJ1-1	.	TGTGCCAGCAGATCAGGGTCGGGAAGGGCGGCGGCTTTCTTT	CASRSGSGRAAAFF
TRBV5-1	TRBD2	TRBJ2-3	.	TGCGCCAGCAGCTTGGCGGGGCGGGAGAGGGGCACAGATACGCAGTATTTT	CASSLAGRERGTDTQYF
TRBV28	TRBD1	TRBJ2-1	.	TGTGCCAGCAGTTTTGGGACAGTGAACAATGAGCAGTTCTTC	CASSFGTVNNEQFF
TRBV16	.	TRBJ1-6	.	TGTGCCAGCAGCCAATCTTACAGGGATTCACCCCTCCACTTT	CASSQSYRDSPLHF
TRBV5-8	.	TRBJ1-4	.	TGTTCCTCAAGCTGGGTCCCCCGCGAAAAACTGTTTTTT	CSSSWVPREKLFF
TRBV5-1	TRBD1	TRBJ2-5	.	TGCGCCAGCAGCATAGGGACAGGCCAAGAGACCCAGTACTTC	CASSIGTGQETQYF
TRBV5-1	.	TRBJ1-5	.	TGCGCCAGCAGCTTGGGGCAGAATCAGCCCCAGCATTTT	CASSLGQNQPQHF
TRBV6-5	.	TRBJ2-7	.	TGTGCCAGCAGTTACTCGATGGGGGGCATGAGGGAGCAGTACTTC	CASSYSMGGMREQYF
TRBV20-1	.	TRBJ1-4	.	TGCAGTGCTAGTGTCAGTGATGGTGAAAAACTGTTTTTT	CSASVSDGEKLFF
TRBV7-8	.	TRBJ1-4	.	TGTGCCAGCAGCGTAGATGAAAAACTGTTTTTT	CASSVDEKLFF
TRBV10-2	.	TRBJ1-1	.	TGCGCCAGCAGAGACTCAGGGAGAGGGACTGAAGCTTTCTTT	CASRDSGRGTEAFF
TRBV9	.	TRBJ2-2	.	TGTGCCAGCAGCGTAGTGGGTACCACCGGGGAGCTGTTTTTT	CASSVVGTTGELFF
TRBV6-5	TRBD1	TRBJ1-5	.	TGTGCCAGCAGAGGACAGGGGATAAAACAGCCCCAGCATTTT	CASRGQGIKQPQHF
TRBV11-2	TRBD1	TRBJ1-4	.	TGTGCCAGCAGACGACAGGGGAACGAAAAACTGTTTTTT	CASRRQGNEKLFF
TRBV20-1	.	TRBJ2-7	.	TGCAGTGCTACGTTCTACGAGCAGTACTTC	CSATFYEQYF
TRBV11-2	.	TRBJ1-1	.	TGTGCCAGCAGCTTAGGTGGACCGAACACTGAAGCTTTCTTT	CASSLGGPNTEAFF
TRBV7-9	.	TRBJ1-4	.	TGTGCCAGCAGCTTAGAAAGGAATGAAAAACTGTTTTTT	CASSLERNEKLFF
TRBV7-2	.	TRBJ2-7	.	TGTGCCAGCAGCTTAGGGCTGACACCCTACTACGAGCAGTACTTC	CASSLGLTPYYEQYF
TRBV12-5	TRBD1	TRBJ2-5	.	TGTGCTAGTGGTCCTGGGACAGACCAAGAGACCCAGTACTTC	CASGPGTDQETQYF
TRBV6-5	TRBD2	TRBJ2-1	.	TGTGCCAGCCGCGGGGGGTCCTACAATGAGCAGTTCTTC	CASRGGSYNEQFF
TRBV5-8	TRBD1	TRBJ2-5	.	TGTGCCAGCAGCTTGGTCGGGACAGTCGCGCGGGAGACCCAGTACTTC	CASSLVGTVARETQYF
TRBV29-1	.	TRBJ2-1	.	TGCAGCGTTGAAAATCGGGGGAAGCAGTTCTTC	CSVENRGKQFF
TRBV6-5	.	TRBJ1-4	few	TGTGCCAGCAGTTATGGTCTAAATGAAAAACTGTTTTTT	CASSYGLNEKLFF
TRBV19	.	TRBJ1-1	.	TGTGCCAGTAGTATCATATTCAACGGGAGAGTAGAAGCTTTCTTT	CASSIIFNGRVEAFF
TRBV2	.	TRBJ1-2	once	TGTGCCAGCGCGGGGGCGGGGGATAACTATGGCTACACCTTC	CASAGAGDNYGYTF
TRBV28	.	TRBJ1-1	.	TGTGCCAGCGGGGGGGGGTCTGGCACTGAAGCTTTCTTT	CASGGGSGTEAFF
TRBV30	.	TRBJ1-1	.	TGTGCCTGGAGCCCGACCCCCCAGGGCTGGTCTGAAGCTTTCTTT	CAWSPTPQGWSEAFF
TRBV5-6	.	TRBJ2-7	.	TGTGCCAGCAGCTTGGGACAGTCCATAGTCTACGAGCAGTACTTC	CASSLGQSIVYEQYF
TRBV7-2	.	TRBJ1-4	.	TGTGCCAGCAGCTTAGGGCCGGAGACGGCAACTAATGAAAAACTGTTTTTT	CASSLGPETATNEKLFF